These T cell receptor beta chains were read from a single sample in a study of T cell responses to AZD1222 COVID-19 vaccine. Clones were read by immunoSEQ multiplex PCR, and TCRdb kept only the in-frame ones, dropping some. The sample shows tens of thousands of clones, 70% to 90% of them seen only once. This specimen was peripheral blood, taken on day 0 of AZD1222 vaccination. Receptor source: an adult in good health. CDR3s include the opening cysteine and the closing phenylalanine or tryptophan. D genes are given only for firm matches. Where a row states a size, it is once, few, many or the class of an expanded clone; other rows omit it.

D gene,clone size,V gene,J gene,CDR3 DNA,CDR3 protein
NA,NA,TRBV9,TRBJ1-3,TGTGCCAGCAGCCCACGCGGACAGTTCTCCTCTGGAAACACCATATATTTT,CASSPRGQFSSGNTIYF
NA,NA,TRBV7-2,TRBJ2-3,TGTGCCAGCAGCCCCGGAGGGCCCAGCACAGATACGCAGTATTTT,CASSPGGPSTDTQYF
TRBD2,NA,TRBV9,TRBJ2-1,TGTGCCAGCAGCGTAGACGGGGGGACTTACAATGAGCAGTTCTTC,CASSVDGGTYNEQFF
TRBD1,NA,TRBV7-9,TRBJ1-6,TGTGCCAGCAGCCGAGCCGGACAGGGGAATTCACCCCTCCACTTT,CASSRAGQGNSPLHF
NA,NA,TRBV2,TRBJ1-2,TGTGCCAGCAGAGATACAGGTCCCGATGGCTACACCTTC,CASRDTGPDGYTF
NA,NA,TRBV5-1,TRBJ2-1,TGCGCCAGCAGCTTGGACGGGGCCTCCTACAATGAGCAGTTCTTC,CASSLDGASYNEQFF
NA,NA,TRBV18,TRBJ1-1,TGTGCCAGCTCACCCCCCGGGGTGGGTACTGAAGCTTTCTTT,CASSPPGVGTEAFF
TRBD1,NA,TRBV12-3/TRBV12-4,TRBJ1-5,TGTGCCAGCAGTCGGGACAGTCGGCAGCCCCAGCATTTT,CASSRDSRQPQHF
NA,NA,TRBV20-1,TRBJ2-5,TGCAGTGCGACAGACTCCGGGGGCCAGTACTTC,CSATDSGGQYF
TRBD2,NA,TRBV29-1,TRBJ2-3,TGCAGCGTTGAAGCGGGGGGGTTAAGCACAGATACGCAGTATTTT,CSVEAGGLSTDTQYF
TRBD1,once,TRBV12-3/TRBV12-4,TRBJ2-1,TGTGCCAGCAGGATGACAGGGCTCAATGAGCAGTTCTTC,CASRMTGLNEQFF
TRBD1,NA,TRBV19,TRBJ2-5,TGTGCCAGTAGCCTCGACAGGGGCGGGACCCAGTACTTC,CASSLDRGGTQYF
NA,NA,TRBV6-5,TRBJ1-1,TGTGCCAGCAGGCTACAGGGTGTGAACACTGAAGCTTTCTTT,CASRLQGVNTEAFF
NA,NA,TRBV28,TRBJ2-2,TGTGCCAGCAGTTTATCGGTCAGGGGGAACACCGGGGAGCTGTTTTTT,CASSLSVRGNTGELFF
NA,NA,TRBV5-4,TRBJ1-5,TGTGCCAGCAGCTTGGACAGGGACCAGCCCCAGCATTTT,CASSLDRDQPQHF